Sequencing of this T cell receptor beta chain was carried out in a study of T cells in Graves' hyperthyroidism and ophthalmopathy (dated 2019 in TCRdb). Some background on the complete study: Peripheral blood was collected at initial diagnosis, before any treatment. TCR V-J signatures able to tell the groups apart were searched for in a discovery cohort of 100 patients, of whom over 40 had Graves' ophthalmopathy and roughly 57 had stable Graves' hyperthyroidism. Prospective prediction of ophthalmopathy was tested in an independent validation cohort consisting of some 19 hyperthyroidism patients and over 15 patients who later progressed to ophthalmopathy. The roughly 100 discovery patients were randomly split 7:3 into training and test sets. The study also compared thyroid tissue and blood T-cell repertoires from several Graves' hyperthyroidism patients. Following sampling, methimazole starting at 30 mg daily was given to hyperthyroidism patients, and high-dose intravenous methylprednisolone was given to ophthalmopathy patients. The paper describes TCR Vbeta CDR3 sequencing of around 140 peripheral blood samples, made up of roughly 40 ophthalmopathy patients, roughly 72 hyperthyroidism patients and 17 progressor patients.

A distance of 14 bases separates the germline ends of V and J, which lose 5 bases and 4 bases respectively. For CDR1 and CDR2, the germline V gene (reference sequence) lists SEHNR and FQNEAQ. The CDR3 numbers 14 residues from cysteine through phenylalanine. Only CDR3 DNA is held: 42 bases, read in frame from base 1. Concerning this clonotype: The antigen this receptor binds is unknown. Base quality data are lacking; no much larger clone is found one base away.

Stable Graves' hyperthyroidism was defined as no progression to ophthalmopathy during 18 months of follow-up. The hyperthyroidism patients were between 18 and 65 years old and newly diagnosed, with a disease duration of less than 2 months. Patients with uncontrolled infections, other autoimmune diseases, pregnancy or lactation were excluded. Diagnoses were based on clinical symptoms, serum thyroxine and TRAb, thyroid ultrasound and orbital computed tomography. PBMCs were separated from 7.5 to 10 ml of fresh peripheral blood using Ficoll-Paque density gradient centrifugation. Total RNA was extracted with Trizol reagent, and quality was checked on an Agilent 2100 Bioanalyzer. The TCR beta CDR3 regions were amplified from the RNA transcripts. A first-round RT-PCR of the TCR CDR3 used the HTBI primer set with the Qiagen OneStep RT-PCR kit. The libraries were constructed in a second round of multiplex PCR and then size-selected and purified. Sequencing of the libraries was done on an Illumina HiSeq2000 using paired-end 100 bp reads. The authors' analysis ran thus. SOAPnuke was used to process the raw data, removing reads that contained adapters or uncalled bases, had a mean Phred below 15, or lacked an exact match to the constant primer or identifier. COPE v1.2.5 was used to merge high-quality paired reads, and clonotypes were defined as unique nucleotide sequences. MiTCR v1.1 was used to align clonotypes to the IMGT TRBV, TRBD and TRBJ reference segments. Analysis was restricted to V-J combinations with a frequency above 0.0001, which covered roughly 99% of repertoires. The TCS score was defined as the ratio of F50 (clonal expansion) to E x V (chaos), calculated using BLOSUM62-based TCRdist between CDR3 peptides within each V-J. Welch's t-statistics and random forest reduced 514 V-J features to 13, which were used in a naive Bayes classifier (R e1071). The Morisita-Horn index was used to measure how similar the thyroid and blood repertoires were. The public reads were quality trimmed at Q25 with fastp and then assembled into clones with MiXCR by TCRdb, keeping productive beta chains. Records with the same CDR3 protein are collapsed into one entry carrying the most frequent genes and DNA. TCRdb's processing, not the study's, gives the V and J calls here. The sample yields 750,000 to 950,000 distinct CDR3 sequences; about two fifths were counted once. Of the sample, 7.5% to 9.5% is held by the ten largest clones.

General study outcomes and caveats: Sample size was not statistically predetermined, and blinding of investigators to group allocation was not performed. In validation, progression to ophthalmopathy was predicted by the model with 70.59% sensitivity and 72.22% specificity, a median of about 6 months before onset. Most expanded thyroid clonotypes (frequency above 0.001) were also found in blood, which suggests that blood repertoires may mirror thyroid immune responses. Ophthalmopathy was separated from stable hyperthyroidism by a 13 V-J signature model, with approximately 85% sensitivity and roughly 81% specificity obtained in cross-validation and 80%/75% obtained in testing.

The sequence was obtained from a man aged 18 to 30 with Graves' hyperthyroidism. The chain joins TRBV7-9 to TRBJ1-1, with the D gene call left open. Sequencing was performed on blood. The DNA is as follows: TGTGCCAGCAGCCAAGTTCTTAAGTTCACTGAAGCTTTCTTT. It is translated as CASSQVLKFTEAFF.